This T cell receptor (beta chain) derives from a study of patients and donors after allogeneic stem cell transplantation. The CDR3 has 19 amino acids. The V end lost 2 bases, the J end lost 2 bases, and 24 bases lay between the germline ends. MiXCR was run by TCRdb on the RT-PCR reads, yielding one entry per CDR3 protein. Here the sample spans 800,000 to 1,000,000 distinct CDR3 sequences, about a sixth being singletons. The chain employs TRBV12-3 or TRBV12-4 and TRBJ1-1; D might be TRBD1 (6 bases). This receptor was identified in a human donor who was either an allogeneic HSCT recipient or a stem cell or donor lymphocyte infusion donor (not recorded which). It is not recorded whose cells these are; they may come from a transplant donor. The sample comprised blood, either unsorted or a sorted T cell fraction (not recorded which). The CDR3 DNA reads TGTGCCAGCAGTTTACCTAAGGCGAGGACAGAGCCGGGCAACACTGAAGCTTTCTTT. Translation gives CASSLPKARTEPGNTEAFF.